Presented here are 22 T cell receptor beta chains from one specimen sequenced in a study of graft-versus-host responses after intestinal transplantation (dated by TCRdb to about 2021). This sample's time point label indicates: cells obtained before transplantation from donor or recipient. Their specific antigens are unknown. Receptor amplification or capture employed the immunoSEQ multiplex PCR assay. Drawn from immuneACCESS, this table holds only the in-frame rearrangements with V and J called that TCRdb kept. Clones are partly lost; checked studies trace under half to an unresolved V gene and leave the rest unexplained. This sample has tens of thousands of clones in its table, and around 87% of those were observed once. Together, the top ten hold around 4% of the sample. The sequenced sample was unstimulated CD8+ T cells sorted from spleen or lymph node cells, obtained before transplant. The source is a human donor who was the organ donor for an intestinal transplant.

The V gene is TRBV13, the J gene TRBJ2-5, with a tentative D call TRBD1 (6 bases). Trimming left V 2 bases short and J 6 bases short, with 13 bases between. Per the germline V gene, CDR1 is PRHDT and CDR2 is FYEKMQ (reference sequence). There are 14 residues in the CDR3. CDR3 DNA sequence: TGTGCCAGCAGCTTACTTGCAGGGGAAAAGACCCAGTACTTC. It is translated as CASSLLAGEKTQYF.

This rearrangement joins TRBV5-8 to TRBJ2-5, with D hard to call. V was clipped by 4 bases and J by 0 bases, with 13 bases between them. Germline V gene sequence: CDR1 SGHTS, CDR2 YDEGEE. The CDR3 covers 15 residues. The CDR3 DNA reads TGTGCCAGCAGCCCGGGTCCCGCGTACCAAGAGACCCAGTACTTC. Amino acids: CASSPGPAYQETQYF.

This sequence joins TRBV28 and TRBJ1-2; D is perhaps TRBD1 (6 bases). Deletions cut 2 bases from V and 4 bases from J, with 11 bases between. CDR1 and CDR2 (germline): MDHEN, SYDVKM. This CDR3 has 14 residues. The CDR3 spells CASSLLTGLYGYTF. The CDR3 nucleotides read TGTGCCAGCAGTTTACTAACAGGGCTCTATGGCTACACCTTC.

The chain uses TRBV15 and TRBJ2-2; tentatively, D is TRBD2 (6 bases). The CDR3 runs to 14 residues. Germline V gene lookup returns CDR1 LNHNV and CDR2 YYDKDF (reference sequence). The V end lost 4 bases, the J end lost 13 bases, and 19 bases lay between the germline ends. The CDR3 loop is CATSTIGGRKGLFF. In DNA form, the CDR3 reads TGTGCCACCAGCACCATAGGAGGGCGGAAGGGGCTGTTTTTT.

The chain recombines TRBV9 with TRBJ1-2; D remains unclear. Trimming stripped 0 bases from V and 5 bases from J, with 14 bases between. Looked up from germline, CDR1 is SGDLS and CDR2 is YYNGEE. The length of the CDR3 is 15 residues. CDR3 sequence reads: CASSVGESQRYGYTF. The CDR3 DNA sequence: TGTGCCAGCAGCGTAGGAGAGAGCCAGCGTTATGGCTACACCTTC. The entire variable domain, with the rest obtained from reference TRBV9 and TRBJ1-2, is as follows: DSGVTQTPKHLITATGQRVTLRCSPRSGDLSVYWYQQSLDQGLQFLIQYYNGEERAKGNILERFSAQQFPDLHSELNLSSLELGDSALYFCASSVGESQRYGYTFGSGTRLTVV.

The rearrangement links TRBV5-1 to TRBJ2-3; weak D call: TRBD1 (5 bases). CDR3 length equals 13 residues. Germline values: CDR1 SGHRS, CDR2 YFSETQ. V was shortened by 1 base and J by 4 bases, with 7 bases between the two germline ends. CDR3 nucleotides: TGCGCCAGCAGCTTGCAGGGCCCAGATACGCAGTATTTT. Amino acids: CASSLQGPDTQYF.

This clone was detected a few times. Other DNA sequences in this specimen translate into the identical CDR3. The V gene is TRBV5-4, the J gene TRBJ1-6, with 8 bases aligning to TRBD1. The V segment lost 0 bases and the J segment 9 bases; nucleotides outside the gene matches: 5. Germline V lookup: CDR1 SGHNT, CDR2 YYREEE (reference sequence). The CDR3 is 15 amino acids. The CDR3 sequence is CASSLAQGASSPLHF. CDR3 DNA: TGTGCCAGCAGCTTGGCTCAGGGGGCAAGTTCACCCCTCCACTTT.

The V and J genes are TRBV28 and TRBJ1-1; D gene uncertain. Trimming stripped 3 bases from V and 1 base from J, with 21 bases between. The germline CDR1 and CDR2 sequences are MDHEN and SYDVKM. The CDR3 is 18 residues long. CDR3 DNA sequence: TGTGCCAGCAGTTTCTATATCCCCCCTCTAGATGAGAACACTGAAGCTTTCTTT. This sequence encodes CASSFYIPPLDENTEAFF.

In this sample, this clone turned up once. This sequence joins TRBV19 and TRBJ1-2; D perhaps matches TRBD1 (6 bases). With 11 bases removed from V and 0 bases from J, the gap between germline ends came to 16 bases. Germline CDR1 and CDR2: LNHDA and SQIVND (reference sequence). CDR3 length: 14 residues. The CDR3 loop is CAVGYRDPNYGYTF. The CDR3 nucleotides read TGTGCCGTCGGATACAGGGACCCTAACTATGGCTACACCTTC. The full variable domain, with the rest looked up from reference TRBV19 and TRBJ1-2, is DGGITQSPKYLFRKEGQNVTLSCEQNLNHDAMYWYRQDPGQGLRLIYYSQIVNDFQKGDIAEGYSVSREKKESFPLTVTSAQKNPTAFYLCAVGYRDPNYGYTFGSGTRLTVV.

The CDR3 bases are TGTGCCAGCAGCCAAGAGGGGCTCAGTCAGCCCCAGCATTTT. This encodes CASSQEGLSQPQHF. This chain links TRBV14 with TRBJ1-5; D perhaps matches TRBD1 (5 bases). The CDR3 contains 14 residues. Germline CDR1 SGHDN, CDR2 FVKESK. Trimming shortened V by 0 bases and J by 6 bases, and 9 bases separated the two germline ends.

The gene calls are TRBV4-2 and TRBJ2-7; 7 bases fit TRBD2. This CDR3 comprises 14 residues. CDR1 and CDR2 (germline): LGHNA, YNFKEQ. The CDR3 region is CASSQVGSGEALQV. DNA for the CDR3: TGTGCCAGCAGCCAAGTAGGCAGCGGGGAGGCTTTGCAGGTC.

The chain recombines TRBV7-9 with TRBJ2-4, with D tentatively TRBD1 (6 bases). The V end was cut by 0 bases, the J end by 8 bases, with 8 bases between. Germline lookup yields CDR1 SEHNR and CDR2 FQNEAQ (reference sequence). This CDR3 region has 13 residues. The CDR3 is CASSLARGDIQYF. CDR3 nucleotides: TGTGCCAGCAGCTTAGCCAGGGGAGACATTCAGTACTTC.

The CDR3, as DNA: TGTGCCAGCAGCGTAACGTGGGCCTCTGGAAACACCATATATTTT. Its translation is CASSVTWASGNTIYF. The chain links TRBV9 to TRBJ1-3; D gene uncertain. Germline CDR1 and CDR2: SGDLS and YYNGEE. Trimming stripped 1 base from V and 0 bases from J, with 8 bases between. The CDR3 runs 15 residues.

The rearrangement uses TRBV6-5 and TRBJ1-5; possible D gene TRBD1, 5 bases. Per the germline V gene, CDR1 is MNHEY and CDR2 is SVGAGI. The CDR3 sequence is 15 residues long. The V and J ends lost 5 bases and 0 bases respectively, with 11 bases between them. The DNA of the CDR3 is TGTGCCAGCAGTCCCAGCCAGGGTAGCAATCAGCCCCAGCATTTT. Translated, it gives CASSPSQGSNQPQHF.

The chain uses TRBV18 and TRBJ1-5, with D possibly TRBD1 on 6 matching bases. Germline CDR1 is KGHSH and CDR2 is LQKENI. The V end was cut by 3 bases, the J end by 3 bases, with 9 bases between. This CDR3 region has 14 residues. This CDR3 is CASSPDSLNQPQHF. CDR3 nucleotides: TGTGCCAGCTCACCGGACAGCCTCAATCAGCCCCAGCATTTT.

This chain links TRBV30 with TRBJ1-5; a weak D match, TRBD1 (5 bases). The CDR3 is made up of 14 amino acids. From germline, CDR1 is GTSNPN and CDR2 SVGIG (reference sequence). The V and J ends lost 3 bases and 7 bases respectively, with 16 bases between them. Written as DNA, the CDR3 is TGTGCCTGGAGGAAGGAGGGAAGGGACCAGCCCCAGCATTTT. The encoded protein is CAWRKEGRDQPQHF.

The V call is TRBV10-3, the J call TRBJ2-1, with 9 bases that match TRBD1. Germline V CDR1 and CDR2: ENHRY, SYGVKD. This CDR3 contains 18 residues. With 0 bases clipped from V and 4 bases from J, the junction kept 10 bases outside the gene matches. The DNA of the CDR3 is TGTGCCATCAGTGAGTCGTGGACAGGGGATATTCCTTACAATGAGCAGTTCTTC. The encoded protein is CAISESWTGDIPYNEQFF.

The genes are TRBV7-8 and TRBJ1-1; possibly TRBD1 for D (5 bases). Between the trimmed V and J ends, which lost 1 base and 4 bases, there was a span of 13 bases. The CDR3 is 15 residues long. The germline V gene encodes CDR1 SGHVS and CDR2 FQNEAQ. Here the CDR3 reads CASSLGSLGLTEAFF. As DNA, the CDR3 is TGTGCCAGCAGCTTAGGGTCTTTGGGGCTCACTGAAGCTTTCTTT.

The V gene is TRBV4-2, the J gene TRBJ1-1; perhaps TRBD1 as D (5 bases). V lost 0 bases to trimming and J lost 5 bases, with 16 bases between them. The germline V gene encodes CDR1 LGHNA and CDR2 YNFKEQ. This CDR3 has 16 amino acids. The CDR3 sequence: CASSQDKVAGWTEAFF. The CDR3 region has the DNA TGTGCCAGCAGCCAAGATAAAGTCGCAGGGTGGACTGAAGCTTTCTTT.

The chain employs TRBV13 and TRBJ1-5; D call uncertain. Germline V gives CDR1 PRHDT, CDR2 FYEKMQ (reference sequence). The CDR3 is 14 residues long. V was clipped by 2 bases and J by 0 bases, with 5 bases between them. CDR3 sequence: CASSLSGSNQPQHF. In nucleotides, the CDR3 is TGTGCCAGCAGCTTAAGCGGTAGCAATCAGCCCCAGCATTTT.

V is TRBV6-1 and J is TRBJ2-3, with 12 bases identical to TRBD2. V lost 6 bases to trimming and J lost 6 bases; unmatched junction nucleotides: 7. The CDR3 is 15 amino acids. Germline CDR1 MNHNS, CDR2 SASEGT. The CDR3 bases are TGTGCCAGCAGGGAGGCTAGCGGGGGGGCTGATACGCAGTATTTT. Translated, it gives CASREASGGADTQYF.

Only one count was recorded for this clone. V usage is TRBV2 and J usage is TRBJ1-5; 9 nucleotides line up with TRBD1. J lost 3 bases, V lost 2 bases, and 11 bases had no gene match. The CDR3 consists of 18 residues. CDR1 SNHLY and CDR2 FYNNEI come from the germline V gene. The chain's CDR3 is CASSEWGDRVMTNQPQHF. The CDR3 DNA reads TGTGCCAGCAGTGAATGGGGGGACAGGGTGATGACCAATCAGCCCCAGCATTTT.